This entry concerns a single T cell receptor (beta chain). This sample was taken from a study of blood T cell repertoires in COVID-19. Study details: Italy, Spain and the United States were the sources of the convalescent and acute COVID-19 samples. T cells, B-cell-depleted T cells, or PBMCs supplied cDNA or gDNA.

Trimming took 2 bases from V and 4 from J; bases not matched to a gene: 10. CDR1 KGHSH and CDR2 LQKENI come from the germline V gene. The CDR3 spans 16 residues. In Seattle, patients joined the study during active infection and were tracked longitudinally. Original analysis: Reference gene primer amplification gave nucleated cell count estimates. The repertoire was sequenced with immunoSEQ multiplex PCR; TCRdb's copy has only in-frame clones and lacks some. That table furnishes V, J and clone size, whereas the DNA furnished D and trimming. The profile shows fewer than 700,000 clones, roughly nine tenths of them singletons.

The TCR originated in a woman between 45 and 60 years old with COVID-19, enrolled during active disease. Specimen: peripheral blood. The chain joins TRBV18 to TRBJ2-5; 7 nucleotides agree with TRBD1. The CDR3 DNA follows: TGTGCCAGCTCACCAGGGAGACAGGGCTTCATAGAGACCCAGTACTTC. This translates into CASSPGRQGFIETQYF.